The clone carrying this TCR beta chain was counted a single time. Its specificity is unknown. Repertoires were generated with immunoSEQ multiplex PCR, while TCRdb's copy carries only in-frame clones and drops some. This table holds about 66,000 clones, roughly 90% found once. This sample is drawn from a study of T cell responses to AZD1222 COVID-19 vaccine. General observations from the study: Mostly white British, mostly female donors; authors suggested clonal diversity may be underestimated. Repertoire sampling was restricted to post-peak T cell response timepoints. Mapped onto spike, vaccine-associated CD4 TCRs spanned it and were dominant at 160-218 and 743-854.

The starting material was peripheral blood, obtained on day 0 of AZD1222 vaccination. This clonotype was obtained from an adult in good health.

The CDR3 here is CATSRGTGTNEKLFF. The CDR3 DNA is TGTGCCACCAGCAGAGGGACAGGAACTAATGAAAAACTGTTTTTT. This chain joins TRBV15 and TRBJ1-4; TRBD1 agrees at 7 bases. The CDR3 is made up of 15 amino acids. The V segment lost 1 base and the J segment 1 base; nucleotides outside the gene matches: 0. In germline, CDR1 is LNHNV, CDR2 YYDKDF (reference sequence).